Sequencing of this T cell receptor beta chain was carried out in a study of blood T cell repertoires in COVID-19. Study details: Sites in the United States, Italy and Spain provided acute and convalescent COVID-19 samples. T cells, B-cell-depleted T cells, or PBMCs provided the cDNA or gDNA that served as material.

The V gene lost 4 bases and the J gene lost 3 bases, with 9 bases spanning the gap. CDR3 length equals 14 residues. Germline loops: CDR1 PRHDT, CDR2 FYEKMQ (reference sequence). Per the study methods: The assay estimated nucleated cells by amplifying reference gene primers. The assay was immunoSEQ multiplex PCR, and TCRdb's table has in-frame clones only and misses some. Clone size and the V and J calls come from that table; the DNA yielded D and trimming. The table includes around 260,000 clones, roughly 90% detected once. The TCR sequence derives from a woman aged 25 to 39 with COVID-19, enrolled during active disease. Sequencing was carried out using peripheral blood. The rearrangement uses TRBV13 and TRBJ2-2; no firm D call. CDR3 loop: CASSSGSHTGELFF. CDR3 DNA sequence: TGTGCCAGCAGCTCCGGGTCCCACACCGGGGAGCTGTTTTTT.